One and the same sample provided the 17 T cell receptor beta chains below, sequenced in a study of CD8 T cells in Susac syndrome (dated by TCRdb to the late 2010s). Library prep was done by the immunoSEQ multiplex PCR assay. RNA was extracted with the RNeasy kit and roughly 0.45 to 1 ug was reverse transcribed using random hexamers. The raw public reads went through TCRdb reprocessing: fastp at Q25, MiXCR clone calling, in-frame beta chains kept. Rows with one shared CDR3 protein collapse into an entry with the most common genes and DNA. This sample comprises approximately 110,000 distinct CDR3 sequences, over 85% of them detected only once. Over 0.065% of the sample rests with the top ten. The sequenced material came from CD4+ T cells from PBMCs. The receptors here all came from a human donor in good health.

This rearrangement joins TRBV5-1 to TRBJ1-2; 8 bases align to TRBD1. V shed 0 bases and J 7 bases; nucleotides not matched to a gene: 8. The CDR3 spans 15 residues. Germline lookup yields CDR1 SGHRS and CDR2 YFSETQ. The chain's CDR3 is CASSLAGQGATGYTF. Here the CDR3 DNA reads TGCGCCAGCAGCTTGGCCGGGCAGGGGGCGACTGGCTACACCTTC.

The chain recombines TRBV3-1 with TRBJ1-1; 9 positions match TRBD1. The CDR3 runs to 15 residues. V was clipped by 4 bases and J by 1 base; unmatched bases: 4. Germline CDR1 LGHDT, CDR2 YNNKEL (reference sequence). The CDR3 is CASSPWDRENTEAFF. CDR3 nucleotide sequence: TGTGCCAGCAGCCCATGGGACAGGGAGAACACTGAAGCTTTCTTT.

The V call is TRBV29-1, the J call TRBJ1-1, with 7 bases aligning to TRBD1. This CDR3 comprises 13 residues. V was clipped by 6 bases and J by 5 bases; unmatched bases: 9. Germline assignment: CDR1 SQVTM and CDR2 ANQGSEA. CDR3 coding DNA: TGCAGCGTAGTGACAGGGATCGGAACTGAAGCTTTCTTT. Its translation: CSVVTGIGTEAFF.

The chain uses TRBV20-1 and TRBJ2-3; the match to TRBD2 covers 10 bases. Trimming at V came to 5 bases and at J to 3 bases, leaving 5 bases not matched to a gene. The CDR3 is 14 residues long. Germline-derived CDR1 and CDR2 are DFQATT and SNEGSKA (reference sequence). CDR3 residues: CSAWPGLATDTQYF. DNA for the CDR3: TGCAGTGCTTGGCCGGGACTAGCGACAGATACGCAGTATTTT.

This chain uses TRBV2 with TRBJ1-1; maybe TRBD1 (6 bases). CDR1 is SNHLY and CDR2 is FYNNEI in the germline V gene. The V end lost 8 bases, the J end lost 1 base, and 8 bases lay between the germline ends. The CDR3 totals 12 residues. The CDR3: CASEQGNTEAFF. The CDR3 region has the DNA TGTGCCAGCGAACAGGGGAACACTGAAGCTTTCTTT.

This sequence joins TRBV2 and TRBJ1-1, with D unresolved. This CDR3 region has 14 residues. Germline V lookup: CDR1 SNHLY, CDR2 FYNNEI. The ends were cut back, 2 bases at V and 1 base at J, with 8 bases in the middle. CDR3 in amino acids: CASSESSPNTEAFF. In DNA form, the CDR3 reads TGTGCCAGCAGTGAAAGCAGTCCGAACACTGAAGCTTTCTTT.

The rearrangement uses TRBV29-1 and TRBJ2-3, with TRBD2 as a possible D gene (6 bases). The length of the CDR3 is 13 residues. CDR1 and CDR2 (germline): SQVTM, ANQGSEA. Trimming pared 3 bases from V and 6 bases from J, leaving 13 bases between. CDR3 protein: CSVDGGKWDTQYF. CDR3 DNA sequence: TGCAGCGTTGATGGGGGGAAGTGGGATACGCAGTATTTT.

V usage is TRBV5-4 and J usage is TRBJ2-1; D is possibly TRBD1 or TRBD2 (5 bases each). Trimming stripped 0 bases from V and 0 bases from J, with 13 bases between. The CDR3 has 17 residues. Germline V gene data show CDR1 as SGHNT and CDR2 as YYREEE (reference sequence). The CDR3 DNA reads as TGTGCCAGCAGCTTGGGTTCCGGGACCCTCTCCTACAATGAGCAGTTCTTC. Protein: CASSLGSGTLSYNEQFF.

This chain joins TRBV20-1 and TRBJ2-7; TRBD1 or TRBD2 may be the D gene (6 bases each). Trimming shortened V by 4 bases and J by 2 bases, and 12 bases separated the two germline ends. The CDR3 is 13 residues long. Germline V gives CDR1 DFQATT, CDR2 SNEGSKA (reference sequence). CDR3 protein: CSAIAGHTYEQYF. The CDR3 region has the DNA TGCAGTGCTATTGCGGGACACACCTACGAGCAGTACTTC.

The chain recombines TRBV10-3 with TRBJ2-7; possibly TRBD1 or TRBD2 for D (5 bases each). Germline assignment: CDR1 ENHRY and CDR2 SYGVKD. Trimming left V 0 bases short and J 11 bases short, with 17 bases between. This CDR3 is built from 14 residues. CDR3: CAISESSVQGRKYF. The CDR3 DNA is TGTGCCATCAGTGAGTCGTCCGTCCAGGGACGGAAGTACTTC.

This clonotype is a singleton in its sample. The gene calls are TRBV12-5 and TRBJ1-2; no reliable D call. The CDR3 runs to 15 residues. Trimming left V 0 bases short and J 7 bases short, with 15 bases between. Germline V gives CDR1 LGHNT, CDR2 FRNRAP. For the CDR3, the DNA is TGTGCTAGTGGTTTGGTAGTACAGAGAGGATCTGGCTACACCTTC. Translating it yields CASGLVVQRGSGYTF.

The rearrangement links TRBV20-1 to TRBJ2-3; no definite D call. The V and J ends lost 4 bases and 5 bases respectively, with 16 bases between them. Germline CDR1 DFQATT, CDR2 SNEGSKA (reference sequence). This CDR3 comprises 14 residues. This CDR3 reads CSAKRSFVGDTQYF. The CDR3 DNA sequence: TGCAGTGCTAAGAGATCGTTTGTCGGAGATACGCAGTATTTT.

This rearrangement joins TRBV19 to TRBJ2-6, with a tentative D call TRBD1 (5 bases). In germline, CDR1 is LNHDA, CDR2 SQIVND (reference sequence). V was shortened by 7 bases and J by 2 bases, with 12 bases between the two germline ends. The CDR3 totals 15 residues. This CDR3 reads CASNQGVAGANVLTF. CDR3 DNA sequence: TGTGCCAGTAATCAAGGGGTAGCTGGGGCCAACGTCCTGACTTTC.

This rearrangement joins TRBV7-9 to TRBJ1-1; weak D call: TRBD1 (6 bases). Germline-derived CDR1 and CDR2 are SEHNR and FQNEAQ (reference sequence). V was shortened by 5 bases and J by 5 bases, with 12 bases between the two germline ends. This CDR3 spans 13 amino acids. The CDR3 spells CASSVQGRTEAFF. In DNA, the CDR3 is TGTGCCAGCAGCGTACAGGGAAGGACTGAAGCTTTCTTT.

The CDR3 nucleotides are TGTGCCAGCAGCTACTCCGGAGACGGGGAGCTGTTTTTT. It specifies CASSYSGDGELFF. This chain joins TRBV7-9 and TRBJ2-2; D call uncertain. The CDR3 has 13 amino acids. Germline CDR1 reads SEHNR; CDR2 reads FQNEAQ (reference sequence). Trimming shortened V by 4 bases and J by 7 bases, and 10 bases separated the two germline ends.

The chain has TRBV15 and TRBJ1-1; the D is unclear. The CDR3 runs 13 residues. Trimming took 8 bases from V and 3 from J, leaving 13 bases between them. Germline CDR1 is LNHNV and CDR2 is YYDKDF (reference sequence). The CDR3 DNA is TGTGCCACCGCCGGATTCCTTCACACTGAAGCTTTCTTT. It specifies CATAGFLHTEAFF.

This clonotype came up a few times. CDR3 DNA sequence: TGTGCCAGCAGTGAGGACATTTTTCAAGAGACCCAGTACTTC. Encoded protein: CASSEDIFQETQYF. The chain couples TRBV6-4 to TRBJ2-5; tentative D call: TRBD1 (5 bases). The CDR3 covers 14 residues. In germline, CDR1 is MRHNA, CDR2 SNTAGT. The V and J ends lost 3 bases and 2 bases respectively, with 10 bases between them.